Following are 18 T cell receptor beta chains from one sample sequenced in a study of T cells in Graves' hyperthyroidism and ophthalmopathy. Regions amplified from RNA transcripts were the TCR beta CDR3 regions. The primer set for the first-round RT-PCR of the TCR CDR3 was HTBI. TCRdb reprocessed the multiplex PCR reads via MiXCR and lists one record per CDR3 protein. The data hold more than 500,000 distinct CDR3 sequences, with 46% observed a single time. Source material: peripheral blood or thyroid tissue (not recorded which). All receptors derive from an adult woman with Graves' disease, either hyperthyroidism or ophthalmopathy (not recorded which).

The chain carries TRBV7-9 and TRBJ2-1, with TRBD1 matching over 8 bases. The CDR3 totals 15 residues. From germline, CDR1 is SEHNR and CDR2 FQNEAQ (reference sequence). V was pared by 5 bases and J by 6 bases, with 9 bases of the junction left unmatched. As DNA, the CDR3 is TGTGCCAGCAGCCCCCGGACAGGGAGACCCAATGAGCAGTTCTTC. Protein: CASSPRTGRPNEQFF.

To note about this clonotype: The junction differs from germline at one of its ends, possibly a read error. The chain uses TRBV7-2 and TRBJ2-5, with D hard to call. Germline lookup yields CDR1 SGHTA and CDR2 FQGNSA. This CDR3 spans 12 amino acids. CDR3 sequence: CASSRNQETQYF. The CDR3, as DNA: TGCGCCAGCAGCCGCAATCAAGAGACCCAGTACTTC.

V gene TRBV9 combines with J gene TRBJ2-2; the match to TRBD2 covers 9 bases. V was clipped by 4 bases and J by 3 bases; unmatched bases: 10. The germline V gene encodes CDR1 SGDLS and CDR2 YYNGEE. The CDR3 extends over 17 amino acids. CDR3 sequence reads: CASSKYAGLADTGELFF. The CDR3 region has the DNA TGTGCCAGCAGCAAATACGCGGGACTAGCTGACACCGGGGAGCTGTTTTTT.

This clonotype came up many times. The chain has TRBV5-1 and TRBJ1-2, with TRBD1 identical over 11 bases. CDR3 length: 16 residues. From germline, CDR1 is SGHRS and CDR2 YFSETQ. The trim removed 2 bases at V and 7 bases at J, leaving 10 bases unmatched. CDR3 region: CASSFGTGGLSSGYTF. The CDR3 nucleotides read TGCGCCAGCAGCTTCGGGACAGGGGGTCTGTCATCTGGCTACACCTTC.

This chain links TRBV9 with TRBJ2-7; either TRBD1 or TRBD2 may fit D (5 bases each). V was trimmed by 5 bases and J by 5 bases, leaving 17 bases between them. Germline V gene lookup returns CDR1 SGDLS and CDR2 YYNGEE. The CDR3 loop spans 14 amino acids. CDR3 region: CASSLAPGSHEQYF. In nucleotides, the CDR3 is TGTGCCAGCAGTTTAGCGCCAGGGTCCCACGAGCAGTACTTC.

This rearrangement joins TRBV29-1 to TRBJ2-2; 9 nucleotides match TRBD2. Germline V CDR1 and CDR2: SQVTM, ANQGSEA. The V and J ends lost 8 bases and 4 bases, in that order; junction bases with no gene match: 8. This CDR3 has 14 amino acids. CDR3 nucleotide sequence: TGCAGCCACCCAGCGGGAGGCGGCACCGGGGAGCTGTTTTTT. The encoded protein is CSHPAGGGTGELFF.

The chain uses TRBV12-3 or TRBV12-4 and TRBJ2-5; D remains unclear. There are 11 residues in the CDR3. Trimming removed 8 bases at V and 5 bases at J, with 9 bases between. CDR3 loop: CASAVKETQYF. The DNA of the CDR3 is TGTGCCAGCGCCGTTAAGGAGACCCAGTACTTC.

This clonotype was observed at least ten times. The rearrangement joins TRBV25-1 to TRBJ2-2; D gene ambiguous. Germline CDR1 and CDR2: MGHDK and SYGVNS. With 4 bases removed from V and 2 bases from J, the gap between germline ends came to 11 bases. CDR3 length equals 15 residues. The CDR3 loop is CASSVELGNTGELFF. CDR3 bases: TGTGCCAGCAGTGTAGAGTTGGGAAACACCGGGGAGCTGTTTTTT.

The genes are TRBV7-2 and TRBJ2-5; the D gene is possibly TRBD1 (6 bases). V lost 5 bases and J lost 0, with 22 bases in between. The CDR3 has 18 residues. Germline loops: CDR1 SGHTA, CDR2 FQGNSA. The CDR3 region is CASSPRTAGEQYQETQYF. The CDR3 coding sequence is TGTGCCAGCAGCCCGCGAACGGCAGGGGAGCAGTACCAAGAGACCCAGTACTTC. The entire variable domain, with the rest obtained from reference TRBV7-2 and TRBJ2-5, is as follows: GAGVSQSPSNKVTEKGKDVELRCDPISGHTALYWYRQSLGQGLEFLIYFQGNSAPDKSGLPSDRFSAERTGGSVSTLTIQRTQQEDSAVYLCASSPRTAGEQYQETQYFGPGTRLLVL.

This clonotype was counted ten times or more. The chain is built from TRBV30 and TRBJ1-1; the D gene is possibly TRBD1 (5 bases). Germline V gene data show CDR1 as GTSNPN and CDR2 as SVGIG (reference sequence). This CDR3 is built from 12 residues. Trimming cost V 5 bases and J 5 bases, with 12 bases left between them. The CDR3, as DNA: TGTGCCTGGTGGGGCGGAGGGACTGAAGCTTTCTTT. Translating gives CAWWGGGTEAFF.

Regarding this clonotype: A junction boundary mismatches the germline segment, possibly from a read error. This chain connects TRBV15 to TRBJ2-7; 9 bases agree with TRBD1. CDR3 length: 16 residues. CDR1 is LNHNV and CDR2 is YYDKDF in the germline V gene (reference sequence). Here the CDR3 reads CATSKEGTGLRYEQCF. The CDR3 region has the DNA TGTGCCACCAGCAAAGAAGGGACAGGGCTTCGCTACGAGCAGTGCTTC.

V is TRBV10-3 and J is TRBJ2-7; 8 nucleotides match TRBD1. Trimming took 10 bases from V and 3 from J; bases not matched to a gene: 8. CDR1 is ENHRY, CDR2 SYGVKD, per germline. There are 13 residues in the CDR3. The CDR3 loop reads CATRTGSVYEQYF. The CDR3 bases are TGTGCCACCCGGACAGGGAGCGTCTACGAGCAGTACTTC.

The J gene is TRBJ1-5, the V gene TRBV2; D is possibly TRBD1 (5 bases). Germline V CDR1 and CDR2: SNHLY, FYNNEI. The V end lost 1 base, the J end lost 7 bases, and 11 bases lay between the germline ends. The CDR3 loop spans 14 amino acids. CDR3 loop: CASSEGDVGQPQHF. In DNA form, the CDR3 reads TGTGCCAGCAGTGAAGGGGACGTAGGGCAGCCCCAGCATTTT.

This clonotype was counted many times. V gene TRBV7-9 combines with J gene TRBJ2-5, with D unclear. CDR1 SEHNR and CDR2 FQNEAQ come from the germline V gene (reference sequence). V shed 1 base and J shed 1 base, with 7 bases lying between them. The CDR3 length is 14 residues. In DNA, the CDR3 is TGTGCCAGCAGCTTAGTCTGGACCCAAGAGACCCAGTACTTC. It translates to CASSLVWTQETQYF.

The V call is TRBV12-3 or TRBV12-4, the J call TRBJ1-1; possible D gene TRBD1, 5 bases. V lost 8 bases and J lost 6, with 13 bases in between. The CDR3 spans 12 residues. The CDR3 region is CASRELGAEAFF. CDR3 DNA: TGTGCCAGCCGCGAGTTGGGGGCTGAAGCTTTCTTT.

The V call is TRBV7-6, the J call TRBJ2-5; D is ambiguous. The length of the CDR3 is 11 residues. Germline assignment: CDR1 SGHVS and CDR2 FNYEAQ. The CDR3 loop is CASFQVRTQYF. CDR3 nucleotides: TGTGCTAGCTTCCAAGTGCGGACCCAGTACTTC.

This clonotype was recorded many times. The CDR3: CASSQAGSGANVLTF. Here the CDR3 DNA reads TGTGCCAGCAGCCAAGCCGGTTCTGGGGCCAACGTCCTGACTTTC. The V and J genes are TRBV4-2 and TRBJ2-6; D is unresolved. Germline-derived CDR1 and CDR2 are LGHNA and YNFKEQ. There are 15 residues in the CDR3. Trimming cost V 1 base and J 1 base, with 5 bases left between them.

This clonotype was seen at least ten times. V and J are TRBV12-3 or TRBV12-4 and TRBJ1-1; the D is unclear. The CDR3 is made up of 13 amino acids. Trimming pared 4 bases from V and 1 base from J, leaving 7 bases between. The CDR3 DNA is TGTGCCAGCAGTTCGGCGGGGAACACTGAAGCTTTCTTT. Its translation: CASSSAGNTEAFF.